The 16 T cell receptor beta chains below were found in one sample sequenced in a study of identical twins. TCRdb processed the 5' RACE reads anew with MiXCR; each CDR3 protein has one entry. The sample has roughly 690,000 distinct CDR3 sequences; around 6.1% are singletons. Sequenced sample: naive T cells sorted from blood. The receptors derive from a man between 18 and 29 years old in good health.

This clonotype was seen at least ten times. The rearrangement uses TRBV20-1 and TRBJ2-3, with a tentative D call TRBD2 (5 bases). The germline CDR1 and CDR2 sequences are DFQATT and SNEGSKA (reference sequence). V was trimmed by 3 bases and J by 3 bases, leaving 28 bases between them. The length of the CDR3 is 19 residues. CDR3 sequence reads: CSARRQEVGGSEGTDTQYF. The CDR3 bases are TGCAGTGCTAGGAGGCAGGAGGTTGGAGGTTCCGAGGGTACAGATACGCAGTATTTT.

This clonotype was detected many times. The chain employs TRBV12-3 or TRBV12-4 and TRBJ2-3; weak D call: TRBD2 (5 bases). The CDR3 has 14 amino acids. V was cut by 3 bases and J by 4 bases, with 11 bases left in between. CDR3 residues: CASSLAGTSDTQYF. The CDR3 DNA sequence: TGTGCCAGCAGTTTGGCGGGCACGTCAGATACGCAGTATTTT.

This sequence joins TRBV6-1 and TRBJ2-2, with 7 bases lining up with TRBD1. The CDR3 contains 16 residues. With 9 bases clipped from V and 5 bases from J, the junction kept 15 bases outside the gene matches. Germline V gene data show CDR1 as MNHNS and CDR2 as SASEGT. In DNA form, the CDR3 reads TGTGCCAGTCGGGTTTCAGGGACAGTAAATACCGGGGAGCTGTTTTTT. Protein: CASRVSGTVNTGELFF.

This clonotype was detected ten times or more. V gene TRBV7-9 combines with J gene TRBJ2-1; D possibly corresponds to TRBD2 (5 bases). CDR3 length: 12 residues. The germline V gene encodes CDR1 SEHNR and CDR2 FQNEAQ (reference sequence). Trimming cost V 9 bases and J 2 bases, with 8 bases left between them. The CDR3 DNA reads as TGTGCCAGGGACGGGGCCTACAATGAGCAGTTCTTC. Protein: CARDGAYNEQFF.

J is TRBJ2-7 and V is TRBV5-1; 11 nucleotides align to TRBD2. CDR1 and CDR2 from the germline V gene are SGHRS and YFSETQ. The CDR3 consists of 16 residues. Trimming at V came to 4 bases and at J to 0 bases, leaving 6 bases not matched to a gene. The CDR3 bases are TGCGCCAGCAGCACAGGGACTAGCGGCGCCTCCTACGAGCAGTACTTC. Its translation is CASSTGTSGASYEQYF.

This clonotype was seen many times. The chain is built from TRBV28 and TRBJ2-7; 8 bases line up with TRBD2. The CDR3 consists of 12 residues. Germline CDR1 reads MDHEN; CDR2 reads SYDVKM. With 6 bases clipped from V and 6 bases from J, the junction kept 4 bases outside the gene matches. The CDR3 DNA reads as TGTGCCAGCAGGACTAGCGCTGGCGAGCAGTACTTC. Its protein is CASRTSAGEQYF.

The chain couples TRBV2 to TRBJ2-5; no definite D call. CDR1 and CDR2 from the germline V gene are SNHLY and FYNNEI. The V gene lost 0 bases and the J gene lost 0 bases, with 14 bases spanning the gap. This CDR3 is built from 17 residues. CDR3 DNA: TGTGCCAGCAGTGAAGCGGTGGCAGACTCTTACCAAGAGACCCAGTACTTC. Translation gives CASSEAVADSYQETQYF. The full variable domain, its missing parts supplied by reference TRBV2 and TRBJ2-5, is EPEVTQTPSHQVTQMGQEVILRCVPISNHLYFYWYRQILGQKVEFLVSFYNNEISEKSEIFDDQFSVERPDGSNFTLKIRSTKLEDSAMYFCASSEAVADSYQETQYFGPGTRLLVL.

Many counts were recorded for this clonotype. This sequence joins TRBV20-1 and TRBJ2-1, with a tentative D call TRBD2 (6 bases). Germline CDR1 is DFQATT and CDR2 is SNEGSKA (reference sequence). Trimming stripped 0 bases from V and 3 bases from J, with 15 bases between. CDR3 length equals 16 residues. The CDR3 region is CSARDWETSDYNEQFF. Written as DNA, the CDR3 is TGCAGTGCTAGAGATTGGGAGACTAGTGACTACAATGAGCAGTTCTTC.

This clonotype has at least ten counts. CDR3 DNA: TGTGCCAGCAGTGATGTGACAGGGGGGATAATTATCGGGAGGGCTTTCTTT. Translating it yields CASSDVTGGIIIGRAFF. The V call is TRBV25-1, the J call TRBJ1-1; 9 bases line up with TRBD1. J gave up 11 bases and V 3 bases, and 19 bases lay outside the gene matches. Germline values: CDR1 MGHDK, CDR2 SYGVNS. The CDR3 loop spans 17 amino acids.

The chain uses TRBV9 and TRBJ2-2; D is uncertain. The CDR3 length is 16 residues. Germline values: CDR1 SGDLS, CDR2 YYNGEE. V lost 1 base to trimming and J lost 5 bases, with 15 bases between them. The CDR3, as DNA: TGTGCCAGCAGCGTACTCGGTCAGCAGACTACCGGGGAGCTGTTTTTT. Its protein product is CASSVLGQQTTGELFF.

Ten or more counts support this clonotype. This rearrangement joins TRBV20-1 to TRBJ2-4, with 7 bases identical to TRBD2. V was pared by 6 bases and J by 1 base, with 12 bases of the junction left unmatched. Germline V gene lookup returns CDR1 DFQATT and CDR2 SNEGSKA (reference sequence). The CDR3 is 16 residues long. CDR3: CSAIVVLADAKNIQYF. The CDR3 bases are TGCAGTGCAATAGTGGTGCTAGCGGACGCCAAAAACATTCAGTACTTC.

The chain employs TRBV18 and TRBJ2-1, with 7 bases fitting TRBD2. The CDR3 length is 15 residues. Per the germline V gene, CDR1 is KGHSH and CDR2 is LQKENI. V gave up 3 bases and J gave up 4 bases; unmatched junction bases: 6. CDR3 amino acids: CASSPLAEMYNEQFF. In nucleotides, the CDR3 is TGTGCCAGCTCACCTCTAGCGGAGATGTACAATGAGCAGTTCTTC.

There are a few counts of this clonotype. The CDR3 region is CASSTGTAQYF. The CDR3, as DNA: TGTGCCAGCAGCACCGGGACCGCCCAGTATTTT. The chain carries TRBV7-2 and TRBJ2-3; the D gene could be TRBD1 or TRBD2 (5 bases each). Between the trimmed V and J ends, which lost 5 bases and 12 bases, there was a span of 12 bases. Germline CDR1 is SGHTA and CDR2 is FQGNSA. The CDR3 is 11 amino acids.

This clonotype was counted at least ten times. The chain uses TRBV9 and TRBJ1-5, with no clear D. This CDR3 comprises 14 residues. CDR1 SGDLS and CDR2 YYNGEE come from the germline V gene. V was trimmed by 0 bases and J by 1 base, leaving 5 bases between them. The DNA for the CDR3 is TGTGCCAGCAGCGTAGGAGGGAGCAATCAGCCCCAGCATTTT. Its protein is CASSVGGSNQPQHF.

In this sample, this clonotype turned up many times. This chain links TRBV12-3 or TRBV12-4 with TRBJ2-7; a weak D match, TRBD2 (6 bases). This CDR3 comprises 12 residues. V gave up 3 bases and J gave up 3 bases, with 6 bases separating them. Here the CDR3 reads CASSFGSYEQYV. In nucleotides, the CDR3 is TGTGCCAGCAGTTTCGGGAGCTACGAGCAGTACGTC.

This clonotype was seen repeatedly, ten times or more. The chain joins TRBV5-1 to TRBJ1-1, with a tentative D call TRBD1 (6 bases). The V end was cut by 2 bases, the J end by 5 bases, with 16 bases between. Per the germline V gene, CDR1 is SGHRS and CDR2 is YFSETQ. CDR3 size: 15 residues. This chain's CDR3 is CASSFDGGRGTEAFF. The CDR3 DNA follows: TGCGCCAGCAGCTTCGACGGGGGGCGCGGGACTGAAGCTTTCTTT.